This T cell receptor beta chain was identified in a study of tumor T cells in aggressive B-cell lymphoma. The CDR3 is made up of 14 amino acids. V lost 0 bases and J lost 4, with 8 bases in between. The germline gives CDR1 SGHDT, CDR2 YYEEEE. Generated by immunoSEQ multiplex PCR, the TCRdb table keeps only in-frame clones and is missing some. The top ten clones hold around a tenth of a sample with some 1,900 clones, approximately 90% of them seen once. The TCR comes from an adult with diffuse large B cell lymphoma. Sequences were obtained from tumor tissue. The V call is TRBV5-6, the J call TRBJ1-3; weak D call: TRBD1 (6 bases). This CDR3 is CASSLAGTGNTIYF. The DNA of the CDR3 is TGTGCCAGCAGCTTGGCCGGGACAGGAAACACCATATATTTT.